This T cell receptor beta chain is from a study of T cells expressing NK-cell markers. General observations from the study: The study found these clonotypes also leading the CD3+CD56-NKG2C+ fraction in a few donors.

Libraries used 5'RACE template switching adding universal primer site and UMIs. One entry per CDR3 protein, without DNA, is what TCRdb gives after re-calling the 5' RACE reads. The sample has 150,000 to 170,000 distinct CDR3 sequences; the top ten hold around a third. The CDR3 is 13 residues long. Per the germline V gene, CDR1 is MNHEY and CDR2 is SVGAGI. Concerning this clonotype itself: Its antigen is as yet unknown.

The sequencing sample was made of blood T cells: a sorted CD56 or NKG2C T cell subset, CD4+ or CD8+ T cells, or bulk PBMC T cells (not recorded which). This TCR came from a woman aged 45-65 years in good health. This chain links TRBV6-5 with TRBJ2-5; as DNA is missing, the TRBD1 call by TCRdb cannot be tested. The CDR3 is CASSYGQFETQYF.